One sample yielded the 24 T cell receptor beta chains listed below, sequenced in a study of T cells in Graves' hyperthyroidism and ophthalmopathy. Amplification of TCR beta CDR3 regions was performed using RNA transcripts as template. TCR CDR3 regions were first amplified by RT-PCR with HTBI primers. TCRdb reanalysed the multiplex PCR reads using MiXCR and keeps one entry per CDR3 protein. The table includes 800,000 or so distinct CDR3 sequences, 38% detected once. Sequencing was carried out using blood. These receptors came from a man between 18 and 29 years old with Graves' hyperthyroidism.

The V gene is TRBV29-1, the J gene TRBJ1-1; a weak D match, TRBD1 (5 bases). The germline V and J ends were trimmed by 3 bases and 11 bases, with 19 bases remaining between them. The V gene's germline CDR1 is SQVTM and CDR2 ANQGSEA. This CDR3 is built from 13 residues. Written as DNA, the CDR3 is TGCAGCGTTGATAAGGGTCGGTTGGGGGAGGCTTTCTTT. As protein: CSVDKGRLGEAFF.

This clonotype was recorded at least ten times. This sequence joins TRBV19 and TRBJ2-5; D gene uncertain. The CDR3 is 16 residues long. CDR1 and CDR2 from the germline V gene are LNHDA and SQIVND (reference sequence). Trimming stripped 4 bases from V and 5 bases from J, with 20 bases between. CDR3 in amino acids: CASSTPTDAVGETQYF. Written as DNA, the CDR3 is TGTGCCAGTAGTACCCCCACAGACGCGGTCGGCGAGACCCAGTACTTC.

This clonotype was counted a few times. The rearrangement links TRBV20-1 to TRBJ1-1, with 9 positions matching TRBD1. This CDR3 comprises 14 residues. Germline V gene data show CDR1 as DFQATT and CDR2 as SNEGSKA (reference sequence). V trimming: 5 bases; J trimming: 5 bases; junction bases outside the gene matches: 9. CDR3 in amino acids: CSAVYRGPGTEAFF. The CDR3 bases are TGCAGTGCTGTCTACAGGGGGCCGGGGACTGAAGCTTTCTTT.

There are a few counts of this clonotype. This chain joins TRBV7-8 and TRBJ2-7; TRBD2 matches 13 bases. J lost 2 bases, V lost 5 bases, and 12 bases had no gene match. This CDR3 has 18 residues. The germline V gene has CDR1 SGHVS and CDR2 FQNEAQ. The CDR3, as DNA: TGTGCCAGCAGCCCCCGGACTAGCGGGGGCCTTTCAACCTACGAGCAGTACTTC. Translating gives CASSPRTSGGLSTYEQYF.

The chain has TRBV7-3 and TRBJ2-2; 14 bases agree with TRBD2. Germline V gene data show CDR1 as SGHTA and CDR2 as FQGTGA. The CDR3 runs to 18 residues. With V trimmed by 7 bases and J by 7 bases, 14 bases remained unmatched. CDR3 nucleotides: TGTGCCAGCACACCGGGACTAGCGGGAGCGACTAGGGGCGGGGAGCTGTTTTTT. It yields the protein CASTPGLAGATRGGELFF.

This clonotype was seen only a few times. The J gene is TRBJ1-4, the V gene TRBV5-1; 9 bases fit TRBD1. This CDR3 is 14 amino acids long. J lost 6 bases, V lost 4 bases, and 4 bases had no gene match. Germline CDR1 reads SGHRS; CDR2 reads YFSETQ. CDR3: CASSEQGAHEKLFF. DNA of the CDR3: TGCGCCAGCAGCGAACAGGGGGCTCATGAAAAACTGTTTTTT.

This clonotype was seen a few times. V and J are TRBV12-3 or TRBV12-4 and TRBJ1-6; 9 bases map to TRBD1. The CDR3 covers 15 residues. The ends lost 5 bases at V and 5 bases at J; junction bases unmatched: 4. CDR3 in amino acids: CASSGWDRDNSPLHF. The DNA of the CDR3 is TGTGCCAGCAGTGGCTGGGACAGGGATAATTCACCCCTCCACTTT.

The V and J genes are TRBV20-1 and TRBJ1-5; D gene ambiguous. The length of the CDR3 is 14 residues. With 2 bases removed from V and 0 bases from J, the gap between germline ends came to 8 bases. Per germline, CDR1 DFQATT and CDR2 SNEGSKA (reference sequence). The CDR3 spells CSARQTYSNQPQHF. The CDR3 DNA is TGCAGTGCTAGACAGACGTATAGCAATCAGCCCCAGCATTTT.

In its sample, this clonotype was seen a few times. The chain combines TRBV5-1 with TRBJ1-2; D gene ambiguous. CDR3 length equals 14 residues. Germline V lookup: CDR1 SGHRS, CDR2 YFSETQ. V dropped 2 bases and J dropped 5 bases, with 13 bases sitting between them. The CDR3 reads CASSFGDTGYGYTF. The CDR3 DNA reads TGCGCCAGCAGCTTCGGTGATACGGGGTATGGCTACACCTTC.

This clonotype was detected many times. V gene TRBV29-1 combines with J gene TRBJ2-7, with 7 bases lining up with TRBD1. The CDR3 length is 13 residues. Per the germline V gene, CDR1 is SQVTM and CDR2 is ANQGSEA. The J segment lost 3 bases and the V segment lost 4 bases, leaving 6 bases of the junction unmatched. Written as DNA, the CDR3 is TGCAGCGTTGTTGATAGGGACAGCTACGAGCAGTACTTC. As protein: CSVVDRDSYEQYF.

The chain combines TRBV7-2 with TRBJ2-7; 9 positions agree with TRBD2. The CDR3 is 16 amino acids. CDR1 and CDR2 from the germline V gene are SGHTA and FQGNSA. Unmatched junction bases numbered 7, after V lost 4 bases and J lost 0 bases. The CDR3 spells CASSSTTSGGSYEQYF. The CDR3 coding sequence is TGTGCCAGCAGCTCGACGACTAGCGGCGGCTCCTACGAGCAGTACTTC.

The chain carries TRBV29-1 and TRBJ2-7, with a weak D call TRBD1 (5 bases). The V end lost 3 bases, the J end lost 1 base, and 13 bases lay between the germline ends. The CDR3 sequence is 14 residues long. Germline CDR1 reads SQVTM; CDR2 reads ANQGSEA. CDR3 sequence (DNA): TGCAGCGTTGATGGGCAGGGCTCGTCCTACGAGCAGTACTTC. Translation: CSVDGQGSSYEQYF.

The V call is TRBV3-1, the J call TRBJ1-1; a possible D gene is TRBD1 (6 bases). Germline V gives CDR1 LGHDT, CDR2 YNNKEL (reference sequence). CDR3 length: 16 amino acids. V lost 6 bases and J 4 bases, leaving 21 bases between the germline ends. CDR3 sequence: CASSHPEVGGGTEAFF. The CDR3 DNA sequence: TGTGCCAGCAGTCACCCAGAGGTGGGGGGCGGCACTGAAGCTTTCTTT.

This clonotype was seen a handful of times. This chain connects TRBV7-6 to TRBJ2-5; tentatively, D is TRBD2 (6 bases). The CDR3 consists of 16 residues. V was pared by 0 bases and J by 2 bases, with 13 bases between. Germline loops: CDR1 SGHVS, CDR2 FNYEAQ. The CDR3 loop reads CASSLARGAAQETQYF. The CDR3, as DNA: TGTGCCAGCAGCTTAGCTCGCGGGGCGGCTCAAGAGACCCAGTACTTC.

J is TRBJ2-7 and V is TRBV7-8, with 7 bases lining up with TRBD2. Germline-derived CDR1 and CDR2 are SGHVS and FQNEAQ. The CDR3 spans 14 residues. Trimming took 5 bases from V and 7 from J; bases not matched to a gene: 11. CDR3 sequence: CASSLRRAGAEQYF. The CDR3 region has the DNA TGTGCCAGCAGCCTAAGACGGGCGGGAGCTGAGCAGTACTTC.

The V and J genes are TRBV7-2 and TRBJ2-5, with TRBD2 matching over 7 bases. This CDR3 is built from 15 residues. The trim removed 4 bases at V and 7 bases at J, leaving 12 bases unmatched. Germline CDR1 SGHTA, CDR2 FQGNSA. The CDR3 region is CASSSGPGGGGTQYF. DNA for the CDR3: TGTGCCAGCAGCTCCGGTCCGGGGGGTGGGGGGACCCAGTACTTC.

This clonotype was found many times. V usage is TRBV25-1 and J usage is TRBJ2-7; 8 bases are a match to TRBD1. Germline lookup yields CDR1 MGHDK and CDR2 SYGVNS. J gave up 5 bases and V 7 bases, and 10 bases lay outside the gene matches. The CDR3 totals 14 residues. The CDR3 nucleotides are TGTGCCAGCACGAACGACAGGGGACTCGACGAGCAGTACTTC. Its protein is CASTNDRGLDEQYF.

The V gene is TRBV10-3, the J gene TRBJ1-6; D is uncertain. V was clipped by 1 base and J by 5 bases, with 12 bases between them. The CDR3 loop spans 16 amino acids. CDR1 is ENHRY and CDR2 is SYGVKD in the germline V gene. The CDR3 DNA reads TGTGCCATCAGTGAGTTTGGTGGGTTCGATAATTCACCCCTCCACTTT. This codes for CAISEFGGFDNSPLHF.

This clonotype was observed a few times. The rearrangement uses TRBV13 and TRBJ2-7, with 8 bases that match TRBD2. The CDR3 extends over 15 amino acids. V gave up 1 base and J gave up 2 bases; unmatched junction bases: 4. In germline, CDR1 is PRHDT, CDR2 FYEKMQ (reference sequence). This CDR3 is CASSLDREGPYEQYF. CDR3 nucleotide sequence: TGTGCCAGCAGCTTAGATCGGGAGGGGCCCTACGAGCAGTACTTC.

There are many counts of this clonotype. J is TRBJ2-7 and V is TRBV29-1, with 7 bases that match TRBD1. Germline CDR1 is SQVTM and CDR2 is ANQGSEA. J gave up 1 base and V 4 bases, and 4 bases lay outside the gene matches. The CDR3 is 13 amino acids. The CDR3 loop is CSVGDSVSYEQYF. The CDR3 DNA follows: TGCAGCGTTGGGGACAGCGTGTCCTACGAGCAGTACTTC.

The CDR3 here is CASSDPGQWKDSGYTF. In DNA, the CDR3 is TGTGCCAGCAGTGACCCGGGACAGTGGAAGGATTCTGGCTACACCTTC. V usage is TRBV6-4 and J usage is TRBJ1-2; 7 nucleotides match TRBD1. This CDR3 is built from 16 residues. Trimming took 2 bases from V and 7 from J; bases not matched to a gene: 13. Germline values: CDR1 MRHNA, CDR2 SNTAGT.

This sequence joins TRBV11-3 and TRBJ1-6; the match to TRBD1 covers 9 bases. V trimming: 3 bases; J trimming: 7 bases; junction bases outside the gene matches: 4. CDR1 is SGHNT, CDR2 YENEEA, per germline. The CDR3 is 15 residues long. Written as DNA, the CDR3 is TGTGCCAGCAGCTTTTCTGGACAGGGGAATTCACCCCTCCACTTT. Its translation: CASSFSGQGNSPLHF.

This chain links TRBV29-1 with TRBJ1-1, with 9 bases matching TRBD1. Trimming at V came to 8 bases and at J to 3 bases, leaving 4 bases not matched to a gene. Germline-derived CDR1 and CDR2 are SQVTM and ANQGSEA. The CDR3 has 12 residues. The chain's CDR3 is CSLRDRDTEAFF. Here the CDR3 DNA reads TGCAGCCTCCGGGACAGGGACACTGAAGCTTTCTTT.

There are a few counts of this clonotype. The chain is built from TRBV6-6 and TRBJ1-6; 7 nucleotides align to TRBD1. There are 13 residues in the CDR3. Germline V gene data show CDR1 as MNHNY and CDR2 as SVGAGI (reference sequence). After removal of 10 bases from V and 8 bases from J, the junction contained 8 bases not matched to a gene. The CDR3 nucleotides are TGTGCCACCACCGACAGGGAAGATTCACCCCTCCACTTT. Protein: CATTDREDSPLHF.